Listed below are T cell receptor beta chains from one sample, sequenced in a study of neoadjuvant anti-PD-1 for oral cavity cancer. Only in-frame clones appear in the TCRdb table, and some are missing; sequencing was by immunoSEQ multiplex PCR. The top ten hold around 2.6% of the sample, which has around 65,000 clones, 80% to 90% seen once. The sequenced sample was PBMCs, obtained after nivolumab (anti-PD-1) treatment. Receptors were obtained from a person between 40 and 85 years old with oral cavity squamous cell carcinoma. The CDR3 runs from the conserved cysteine through the conserved F or W. The order of the fields is clone size, D gene, V gene, J gene, CDR3 length, CDR3 DNA, CDR3 protein. The D gene is left open where the match is weak. Some rows mark clone size as missing; the rest say once, few, many or name a class of expanded clone.

clone_size: -; d_call: -; v_call: TRBV5-1; j_call: TRBJ2-1; cdr3_length: 16; cdr3_nt: TGCGCCAGCAGCTTGGTTCTAGCAGGATACTACAATGAGCAGTTCTTC; cdr3_aa: CASSLVLAGYYNEQFF
clone_size: -; d_call: -; v_call: TRBV4-1; j_call: TRBJ1-5; cdr3_length: 16; cdr3_nt: TGCGCCAGCAGCCTCACAGGGAGAGGGGCCAATCAGCCCCAGCATTTT; cdr3_aa: CASSLTGRGANQPQHF
clone_size: -; d_call: TRBD1; v_call: TRBV7-9; j_call: TRBJ1-2; cdr3_length: 16; cdr3_nt: TGTGCCAGCAGCCGCAGGGTGATCCAGGGGGCAAATGGCTACACCTTC; cdr3_aa: CASSRRVIQGANGYTF
clone_size: -; d_call: -; v_call: TRBV5-4; j_call: TRBJ1-5; cdr3_length: 13; cdr3_nt: TGTGCCAGCAGCTTGGAGGAGGGCTGGCCCCAGCATTTT; cdr3_aa: CASSLEEGWPQHF
clone_size: -; d_call: TRBD2; v_call: TRBV6-1; j_call: TRBJ2-2; cdr3_length: 16; cdr3_nt: TGTGCCAGCAGTGAATTGGCTAGCGGGAGAACCGGGGAGCTGTTTTTT; cdr3_aa: CASSELASGRTGELFF
clone_size: -; d_call: -; v_call: TRBV5-1; j_call: TRBJ2-1; cdr3_length: 16; cdr3_nt: TGCGCCAGCAGCTTGAATGGCAGGGTTGGAGACAATGAGCAGTTCTTC; cdr3_aa: CASSLNGRVGDNEQFF
clone_size: -; d_call: TRBD1; v_call: TRBV5-1; j_call: TRBJ1-1; cdr3_length: 16; cdr3_nt: TGCGCCAGCAGCTCACTGACAGGGGGCGCGAACACTGAAGCTTTCTTT; cdr3_aa: CASSSLTGGANTEAFF
clone_size: -; d_call: TRBD1; v_call: TRBV19; j_call: TRBJ1-1; cdr3_length: 14; cdr3_nt: TGTGCCAGTAGTCCGGGACAGGGTTGGACTGAAGCTTTCTTT; cdr3_aa: CASSPGQGWTEAFF
clone_size: -; d_call: -; v_call: TRBV5-1; j_call: TRBJ2-7; cdr3_length: 13; cdr3_nt: TGCGCCAGCAGCTTGGCCGGGCTCTACGAGCAGTACTTC; cdr3_aa: CASSLAGLYEQYF
clone_size: -; d_call: -; v_call: TRBV5-5; j_call: TRBJ1-1; cdr3_length: 15; cdr3_nt: TGTGCCAGCAGCTCATTACCACAGGGCGGGACTGAAGCTTTCTTT; cdr3_aa: CASSSLPQGGTEAFF
clone_size: few; d_call: -; v_call: TRBV2; j_call: TRBJ2-1; cdr3_length: 14; cdr3_nt: TGTGCCAGCAGTGAAGGGGGATCAGGGAATGAGCAGTTCTTC; cdr3_aa: CASSEGGSGNEQFF
clone_size: -; d_call: TRBD1; v_call: TRBV6-5; j_call: TRBJ1-5; cdr3_length: 15; cdr3_nt: TGTGCCAGCAGTTACGCGGGGACAGGGGATCAGCCCCAGCATTTT; cdr3_aa: CASSYAGTGDQPQHF
clone_size: -; d_call: -; v_call: TRBV5-8; j_call: TRBJ2-5; cdr3_length: 16; cdr3_nt: TGTGCCAGCAGCTTGGCCCAAGGGGTACGTGGAGAGACCCAGTACTTC; cdr3_aa: CASSLAQGVRGETQYF
clone_size: -; d_call: TRBD1; v_call: TRBV6-4; j_call: TRBJ1-2; cdr3_length: 15; cdr3_nt: TGTGCCAGCAGGCTACAGGGGGAAGGGGCCTATGGCTACACCTTC; cdr3_aa: CASRLQGEGAYGYTF
clone_size: few; d_call: -; v_call: TRBV30; j_call: TRBJ1-1; cdr3_length: 12; cdr3_nt: TGTGCCTGGAGTGTACAGGGCTTTGAAGCTTTCTTT; cdr3_aa: CAWSVQGFEAFF
clone_size: -; d_call: TRBD1; v_call: TRBV11-2; j_call: TRBJ1-6; cdr3_length: 14; cdr3_nt: TGTGCCAGCAGCCTGGGACAGGGGACTTCACCCCTCCACTTT; cdr3_aa: CASSLGQGTSPLHF
clone_size: few; d_call: -; v_call: TRBV5-6; j_call: TRBJ1-3; cdr3_length: 14; cdr3_nt: TGTGCCAGCAGCTTGGTGCGCTCTGGAAACACCATATATTTT; cdr3_aa: CASSLVRSGNTIYF
clone_size: -; d_call: -; v_call: TRBV4-1; j_call: TRBJ2-3; cdr3_length: 14; cdr3_nt: TGCGCCAGCAGGTGGCAGGGGGGCCGAGATACGCAGTATTTT; cdr3_aa: CASRWQGGRDTQYF
clone_size: -; d_call: -; v_call: TRBV15; j_call: TRBJ1-2; cdr3_length: 14; cdr3_nt: TGTGCCACCAGCAGACTTGCCAGCAACTATGGCTACACCTTC; cdr3_aa: CATSRLASNYGYTF
clone_size: -; d_call: -; v_call: TRBV7-2; j_call: TRBJ2-5; cdr3_length: 12; cdr3_nt: TGTGCCAGCAGCCGGCCTCTAGAGACCCAGTACTTC; cdr3_aa: CASSRPLETQYF
clone_size: -; d_call: TRBD2; v_call: TRBV6-1; j_call: TRBJ2-1; cdr3_length: 14; cdr3_nt: TGTGCCAGCCTCGGGGGGGCCGGATTGTATGAGCAGTTCTTC; cdr3_aa: CASLGGAGLYEQFF
clone_size: -; d_call: -; v_call: TRBV5-1; j_call: TRBJ2-3; cdr3_length: 13; cdr3_nt: TGCGCCAGCAACTTACAACAGGGAGATACGCAGTATTTT; cdr3_aa: CASNLQQGDTQYF
clone_size: -; d_call: -; v_call: TRBV6-1; j_call: TRBJ2-5; cdr3_length: 12; cdr3_nt: TGTGCCAGCACTTCGGGCCAAGAGACCCAGTACTTC; cdr3_aa: CASTSGQETQYF
clone_size: -; d_call: -; v_call: TRBV5-1; j_call: TRBJ2-1; cdr3_length: 14; cdr3_nt: TGCGCCAGCAGTTTAGGACAAGCCAACAATGAGCAGTTCTTC; cdr3_aa: CASSLGQANNEQFF
clone_size: -; d_call: -; v_call: TRBV30; j_call: TRBJ2-7; cdr3_length: 13; cdr3_nt: TGTGCCTGGTCGCCCGGGACACGGCGCGAGCAGTACTTC; cdr3_aa: CAWSPGTRREQYF
clone_size: -; d_call: TRBD1; v_call: TRBV5-1; j_call: TRBJ2-1; cdr3_length: 15; cdr3_nt: TGCGCCAGCAGCATCCGGGACAGCCTTGTGCATGAGCAGTTCTTC; cdr3_aa: CASSIRDSLVHEQFF
clone_size: -; d_call: -; v_call: TRBV27; j_call: TRBJ1-1; cdr3_length: 13; cdr3_nt: TGTGCCAGCAGTCCTGCGGGTTTCACTGAAGCTTTCTTT; cdr3_aa: CASSPAGFTEAFF
clone_size: -; d_call: -; v_call: TRBV10-3; j_call: TRBJ1-1; cdr3_length: 20; cdr3_nt: TGTGCCATCAGTGGGGCTTGGAAGGAGCAGCTTAAATTTCCATCGGGTGAAGCTTTCTTT; cdr3_aa: CAISGAWKEQLKFPSGEAFF
clone_size: -; d_call: TRBD1; v_call: TRBV5-5; j_call: TRBJ1-6; cdr3_length: 17; cdr3_nt: TGTGCCAGCAGGAAGGACAGGCTTGAGACCTATAATTCACCCCTCCACTTT; cdr3_aa: CASRKDRLETYNSPLHF
clone_size: -; d_call: -; v_call: TRBV7-8; j_call: TRBJ2-3; cdr3_length: 14; cdr3_nt: TGTGCCAGCAGCTTAAATCTTGTGTCAGATACGCAGTATTTT; cdr3_aa: CASSLNLVSDTQYF
clone_size: -; d_call: -; v_call: TRBV10-3; j_call: TRBJ2-2; cdr3_length: 12; cdr3_nt: TGTGCCATTCAGGGAAACACCGGGGAGCTGTTTTTT; cdr3_aa: CAIQGNTGELFF
clone_size: -; d_call: -; v_call: TRBV30; j_call: TRBJ2-7; cdr3_length: 13; cdr3_nt: TGTGCCTGGAGTTTCAATCAGGGCTACGAGCAGTACTTC; cdr3_aa: CAWSFNQGYEQYF
clone_size: -; d_call: TRBD1; v_call: TRBV7-8; j_call: TRBJ2-7; cdr3_length: 15; cdr3_nt: TGTGCCAGCAGAAAGGGACAGCAGAATATCTACGAGCAGTACTTC; cdr3_aa: CASRKGQQNIYEQYF
clone_size: few; d_call: -; v_call: TRBV11-2; j_call: TRBJ1-2; cdr3_length: 13; cdr3_nt: TGTGCCAGCAGCTCCCGCAGCAGCTATGGCTACACCTTC; cdr3_aa: CASSSRSSYGYTF
clone_size: once; d_call: -; v_call: TRBV4-1; j_call: TRBJ1-3; cdr3_length: 15; cdr3_nt: TGCGCCAGCAGAACCTATTTTGGGACGGCAAACACCATATATTTT; cdr3_aa: CASRTYFGTANTIYF
clone_size: -; d_call: -; v_call: TRBV2; j_call: TRBJ1-1; cdr3_length: 11; cdr3_nt: TGTGCCAGCATGGACGGGGCTGAAGCTTTCTTT; cdr3_aa: CASMDGAEAFF
clone_size: -; d_call: -; v_call: TRBV7-3; j_call: TRBJ2-2; cdr3_length: 12; cdr3_nt: TGTGCCAGCAGCCGGGACGGCGGGGAGCTGTTTTTT; cdr3_aa: CASSRDGGELFF
clone_size: -; d_call: -; v_call: TRBV7-9; j_call: TRBJ1-1; cdr3_length: 14; cdr3_nt: TGTGCCAGCAGTCTAATCCAGGGGAACACTGAAGCTTTCTTT; cdr3_aa: CASSLIQGNTEAFF
clone_size: -; d_call: -; v_call: TRBV2; j_call: TRBJ1-5; cdr3_length: 15; cdr3_nt: TGTGCCAGCAGTGAATTTTTCAGCGGCAATCAGCCCCAGCATTTT; cdr3_aa: CASSEFFSGNQPQHF
clone_size: -; d_call: -; v_call: TRBV6-1; j_call: TRBJ2-2; cdr3_length: 15; cdr3_nt: TGTGCCACCTTGAGGGGGGGGGCGTCCACCGGGGAGCTGTTTTTT; cdr3_aa: CATLRGGASTGELFF
clone_size: few; d_call: -; v_call: TRBV10-1; j_call: TRBJ2-5; cdr3_length: 13; cdr3_nt: TGCGCCAGCAGTCCCCGGATCCAAGAGACCCAGTACTTC; cdr3_aa: CASSPRIQETQYF
clone_size: -; d_call: -; v_call: TRBV29-1; j_call: TRBJ2-7; cdr3_length: 16; cdr3_nt: TGCAGCGTTGGGGGCAGCGACGATAATAGGGTCTACGAGCAGTACTTC; cdr3_aa: CSVGGSDDNRVYEQYF
clone_size: -; d_call: -; v_call: TRBV10-1; j_call: TRBJ1-2; cdr3_length: 12; cdr3_nt: TGCGCCAGCTCAACCACCTACTATGGCTACACCTTC; cdr3_aa: CASSTTYYGYTF
clone_size: -; d_call: -; v_call: TRBV7-9; j_call: TRBJ2-4; cdr3_length: 17; cdr3_nt: TGTGCCAGCAGCCAAACACCGGGACCCTTAGCCAAAAACATTCAGTACTTC; cdr3_aa: CASSQTPGPLAKNIQYF
clone_size: -; d_call: -; v_call: TRBV28; j_call: TRBJ1-1; cdr3_length: 13; cdr3_nt: TGTGCCAGCATTAAGGGACAGAACACTGAAGCTTTCTTT; cdr3_aa: CASIKGQNTEAFF
clone_size: -; d_call: TRBD1; v_call: TRBV5-1; j_call: TRBJ2-7; cdr3_length: 15; cdr3_nt: TGCGCCAGCAGCACCGGGGACAGGGTCTTATACGAGCAGTACTTC; cdr3_aa: CASSTGDRVLYEQYF
clone_size: few; d_call: -; v_call: TRBV10-1; j_call: TRBJ2-2; cdr3_length: 15; cdr3_nt: TGCGCCAGCAGTCTAACCAGGGGGGGGACCGGGGAGCTGTTTTTT; cdr3_aa: CASSLTRGGTGELFF
clone_size: -; d_call: -; v_call: TRBV10-3; j_call: TRBJ2-1; cdr3_length: 14; cdr3_nt: TGTGCCATCAGTGATCTAGCAAGTACGAATGAGCAGTTCTTC; cdr3_aa: CAISDLASTNEQFF
clone_size: once; d_call: -; v_call: TRBV6-5; j_call: TRBJ1-4; cdr3_length: 15; cdr3_nt: TGTGCCAGCAGTTACTCCGGAACAGGCAATGAAAAACTGTTTTTT; cdr3_aa: CASSYSGTGNEKLFF
clone_size: once; d_call: -; v_call: TRBV28; j_call: TRBJ1-5; cdr3_length: 14; cdr3_nt: TGTGCCAGCAGTCAAGGGGGAAGCAATCAGCCCCAGCATTTT; cdr3_aa: CASSQGGSNQPQHF
clone_size: once; d_call: TRBD2; v_call: TRBV30; j_call: TRBJ2-7; cdr3_length: 15; cdr3_nt: TGTGCCTGGAGTCCCCTCGCGGGAGGCTCCTACGAGCAGTACTTC; cdr3_aa: CAWSPLAGGSYEQYF
clone_size: -; d_call: -; v_call: TRBV10-1; j_call: TRBJ2-1; cdr3_length: 14; cdr3_nt: TGCGCCAGCGCCCCCGGTTCTAGCTCAGGTGAGCAGTTCTTC; cdr3_aa: CASAPGSSSGEQFF
clone_size: -; d_call: -; v_call: TRBV28; j_call: TRBJ1-2; cdr3_length: 14; cdr3_nt: TGTGCCAGCAGTTCTGGGTCGAACCTCTATGGCTACACCTTC; cdr3_aa: CASSSGSNLYGYTF
clone_size: few; d_call: -; v_call: TRBV6-1; j_call: TRBJ1-3; cdr3_length: 15; cdr3_nt: TGTGCCAGCAGTGAACGGCCGCACTCTGGAAACACCATATATTTT; cdr3_aa: CASSERPHSGNTIYF
clone_size: -; d_call: TRBD2; v_call: TRBV6-5; j_call: TRBJ2-7; cdr3_length: 13; cdr3_nt: TGTGCCAGCAGTGGACTAGCGGGGTACGAGCAGTACTTC; cdr3_aa: CASSGLAGYEQYF
clone_size: -; d_call: -; v_call: TRBV11-2; j_call: TRBJ1-2; cdr3_length: 15; cdr3_nt: TGTGCCAGCAGCCCCTGGCGATCCCCTAACTATGGCTACACCTTC; cdr3_aa: CASSPWRSPNYGYTF
clone_size: -; d_call: TRBD2; v_call: TRBV9; j_call: TRBJ2-3; cdr3_length: 15; cdr3_nt: TGTGCCAGCAGCGGAGGGCGGGGGGGCACAGATACGCAGTATTTT; cdr3_aa: CASSGGRGGTDTQYF
clone_size: -; d_call: TRBD1; v_call: TRBV30; j_call: TRBJ1-5; cdr3_length: 15; cdr3_nt: TGTGCCTCGACCGGGACAGGGGGTCGGAGTCAGCCCCAGCATTTT; cdr3_aa: CASTGTGGRSQPQHF
clone_size: -; d_call: -; v_call: TRBV5-1; j_call: TRBJ2-1; cdr3_length: 16; cdr3_nt: TGCGCCAGCAGCTTGGTAGGGGGGACCTCCTACAATGAGCAGTTCTTC; cdr3_aa: CASSLVGGTSYNEQFF